This TCR beta chain was sequenced during a study of post-analysis software for immune sequencing data. The overall study: Relapsing-remitting, secondary progressive and progressive-relapsing courses of multiple sclerosis were included. Whole-study results and caveats: Patients had higher frequencies than controls of about five TRBV segments, including TRBV5-6, TRBV5-1 and TRBV20-1. Strong co-clustering by F measure was evident for samples that had been prepared in the same batch. Multiple sclerosis was associated with a significant reduction in normalized Chao1 diversity relative to controls.

In the case of this clonotype: Its antigen is currently unknown.

Prepared TCR beta cDNA libraries contained unique molecular identifiers. It was from about 0.94 to 9.7 million T cells that about half a million cDNA molecules came. TCRdb independently ran MiXCR on the PCR reads; one entry per CDR3 protein. The data contain hundreds of thousands of distinct CDR3 sequences, 35% to 40% of them singletons. Trimming took 3 bases from V and 1 from J; bases not matched to a gene: 4. The CDR3 extends over 16 amino acids. Germline V gene data show CDR1 as DFQATT and CDR2 as SNEGSKA (reference sequence). What was sequenced was blood. V usage is TRBV20-1 and J usage is TRBJ2-3; 13 bases fit TRBD2. This clonotype was obtained from a girl between 5 and 17 years old with multiple sclerosis. The CDR3, as DNA: TGCAGTGCTAGGGTACTAGCGGGAGGGGGCACAGATACGCAGTATTTT. Translated: CSARVLAGGGTDTQYF.